This TCR beta chain is from a study of identical twins' blood T cells. At the level of the study: Roughly 50 million reads covered roughly 6 alpha-chain and roughly 6 beta-chain libraries. Broader study findings: Twins shared about as many clonotypes as their cloneset sizes predicted.

Each TCR cDNA library carried sample-specific barcodes on both ends. TCRdb re-called the 5' RACE reads through MiXCR, storing one row per CDR3 protein. The sample records roughly 340,000 distinct CDR3 sequences, about 28% being singletons. Six healthy women, forming three identical twin pairs, donated samples. This clonotype was recorded once. What it recognizes is unknown. A much larger clone differs from this one at a single base, so this may be a read error. The V end was cut by 5 bases, the J end by 2 bases, with 9 bases between. CDR3 length: 13 amino acids. CDR1 and CDR2 (germline): MRHNA, SNTAGT. Material: PBMCs. This TCR was sampled from a woman aged 18-55 years in good health. The chain employs TRBV6-4 and TRBJ2-5, with TRBD2 as a possible D gene (6 bases). The CDR3 protein is CASSRETQETQYF. CDR3 nucleotide sequence: TGTGCCAGCAGTCGGGAGACTCAAGAGACCCAGTACTTC.